This T cell receptor (beta chain) was identified during a study of cytomegalovirus exposure and HLA in healthy donors. Study findings and constraints: Evidence from a later analysis indicated that most CMV-associated TCR beta chains looked HLA-restricted.

The PCR had 60 Vbeta and 13 Jbeta primers. TCRdb's table, derived via immunoSEQ multiplex PCR, lists solely in-frame clones and lacks some. This table has approximately 210,000 clones, roughly 79% appearing once. On this clone itself: Antigen unknown.

The CDR3 consists of 18 residues. Germline V gives CDR1 SGHRS, CDR2 YFSETQ. V was pared by 4 bases and J by 2 bases, with 23 bases between. The TCR was taken from a male donor in good health and CMV-seronegative. The rearrangement joins TRBV5-1 to TRBJ2-3, with D tentatively TRBD1 (6 bases). The sequenced material came from PBMCs. The CDR3, as DNA: TGCGCCAGCAGCGCTAAACCGGTTACAGGGCCTAACACAGATACGCAGTATTTT. Amino acids: CASSAKPVTGPNTDTQYF.